This TCR beta chain was sequenced for a study of Ad26.COV2.S vaccination and SARS-CoV-2 variants. Study-level information: Participant was drawn from the COV1001 Ad26.COV2.S trial arm. Administration of Ad26.COV2.S was intramuscular, either once or twice 56 days apart.

Using immunoSEQ multiplex PCR, the repertoire was profiled, and TCRdb retains in-frame clones only, with some absent. Of 350,000 to 550,000 clones in the sample, about 88% were seen once. Study outcomes and limitations: Vaccinated and placebo-treated recipients had similar non-spike TCR breadth.

As to this clone: The antigen is undetermined.

The treatment is: about 20 received Ad26.COV2.S at low or high dose, single or two shots; about 5 received placebo; per-sample allocation not given. Sampling happened 63 days after the first vaccine or placebo injection. It was Wuhan-strain SARS-CoV-2 spike that the Ad26 vaccine vector expressed. CDR1 and CDR2 from the germline V gene are SGDLS and YYNGEE. The CDR3 runs 16 residues. V lost 2 bases, J lost 3 bases, and 16 bases lay in between. The sample in question was peripheral blood, obtained in a trial of Ad26.COV2.S vaccine versus placebo. The sequence derives from a person between 18 and 59 years old who received the Ad26.COV2.S COVID-19 vaccine or a placebo. The gene calls are TRBV9 and TRBJ2-3; perhaps TRBD2 as D (6 bases). The CDR3 DNA reads TGTGCCAGCAGCGTCGGGCGGGAAGACGCGACAGATACGCAGTATTTT. Its translation is CASSVGREDATDTQYF.